Listed below are T cell receptor beta chains from one sample, sequenced in a study of cytomegalovirus exposure and HLA in healthy donors. The protocol was immunoSEQ multiplex PCR, while the TCRdb copy is restricted to in-frame clones and leaves out a portion. The repertoire includes under 200,000 clones, more than 60% of them detected once, and more than 4% sits in the top ten. The specimen sequenced was PBMCs. These receptors were collected from a male donor in good health and CMV-seronegative. Both conserved end residues are part of each CDR3. The order of the fields is J gene, V gene, D gene, clone size, CDR3 DNA, CDR3 protein. D genes are given only for firm matches. Size tells how often a clone was seen (once, few, many) or the class of an expanded clone, and some rows leave it out.

>TRBJ2-7|TRBV6-1|-|-
TGTGCCAGCATAATGCTGTCGTCTAGCTCCTACGAGCAGTACTTC
CASIMLSSSSYEQYF
>TRBJ1-5|TRBV30|-|-
TGTGCCTGGAGTGCCGGACTCAGCAATCAGCCCCAGCATTTT
CAWSAGLSNQPQHF
>TRBJ1-2|TRBV27|TRBD1|-
TGTGCCAGCAGTGGACAGGGCGTTTGGTATGGCTACACCTTC
CASSGQGVWYGYTF
>TRBJ2-1|TRBV6-1|TRBD2|-
TGTGCCAGCAGTGTTCAGCGGGAGAGGGATGAGCAGTTCTTC
CASSVQRERDEQFF
>TRBJ1-1|TRBV7-9|-|few
TGTGCCAGCAGCTTAGTGTCGGGAGGCACTGAAGCTTTCTTT
CASSLVSGGTEAFF
>TRBJ1-1|TRBV5-4|-|-
TGTGCCAGCAGCTTAGACAGGCCTGAAGCTTTCTTT
CASSLDRPEAFF
>TRBJ1-5|TRBV7-9|TRBD1|-
TGTGCCAGCAGCAGGCGAGGACAGGGAGTGCAGCCCCAGCATTTT
CASSRRGQGVQPQHF
>TRBJ1-1|TRBV28|-|-
TGTGCCAGCAGTTATCCGATGGGGCGAACTGAAGCTTTCTTT
CASSYPMGRTEAFF
>TRBJ1-1|TRBV6-1|-|-
TGTGCCAGCAGTGACAGGGTGAACACTGAAGCTTTCTTT
CASSDRVNTEAFF
>TRBJ2-7|TRBV7-9|-|few
TGTGCCAGCAGCTCCTTTGGGCTTTCCTACGAGCAGTACTTC
CASSSFGLSYEQYF
>TRBJ1-1|TRBV6-6|-|-
TGTGCCAGCAGCCCCGGGTCCATATCTGAAGCTTTCTTT
CASSPGSISEAFF
>TRBJ2-4|TRBV15|TRBD2|-
TGTGCCACCAGCAGAGGGGGGACTAGCGGGAGGAACCTAGCCAAAAACATTCAGTACTTC
CATSRGGTSGRNLAKNIQYF
>TRBJ2-7|TRBV5-1|TRBD1|-
TGCGCCAGCAGCTACGGGACAGGGACGCTCGAGCAGTACTTC
CASSYGTGTLEQYF
>TRBJ2-1|TRBV9|TRBD1|once
TGTGCCAGCAGCGGGGGGGGAGACAGGGGGCGAGAGCAGTTCTTC
CASSGGGDRGREQFF
>TRBJ2-4|TRBV6-1|-|-
TGTGCCAGCAGGCGGGACAGCAAAAACATTCAGTACTTC
CASRRDSKNIQYF
>TRBJ2-2|TRBV4-3|-|-
TGCGCCAGCAGCCAAGATACGCGCTACACCGGGGAGCTGTTTTTT
CASSQDTRYTGELFF
>TRBJ2-4|TRBV7-9|TRBD1|-
TGTGCCAGCAGTGGACAGGGGGCGAACATTCAGTACTTC
CASSGQGANIQYF
>TRBJ2-1|TRBV6-5|-|-
TGTGCCAGCAGTTACGAGGGAGGCTCCTACAATGAGCAGTTCTTC
CASSYEGGSYNEQFF
>TRBJ1-5|TRBV7-9|TRBD1|-
TGTGCCAGCAGCCCCGACAGGGACGGTCAGCCCCAGCATTTT
CASSPDRDGQPQHF
>TRBJ2-3|TRBV2|-|-
TGTGCCAGCAGTGTTTTAGGCACAGATACGCAGTATTTT
CASSVLGTDTQYF
>TRBJ2-7|TRBV7-9|-|-
TGTGCCAGCAGCACCCAACAGGGAACGGAGCAGTACTTC
CASSTQQGTEQYF
>TRBJ2-7|TRBV7-3|TRBD1|-
TGTGCCAGCAGCTTAGGGACAGGGGAGCTCGAGCAGTACTTC
CASSLGTGELEQYF
>TRBJ1-1|TRBV5-1|-|-
TGCGCCAGCAGCCTGTTCCTTCCCGACACTGAAGCTTTCTTT
CASSLFLPDTEAFF
>TRBJ2-5|TRBV7-9|TRBD2|-
TGTGCCAGCAGCCCCCCCGGGGGGGAGACCCAGTACTTC
CASSPPGGETQYF
>TRBJ1-2|TRBV6-5|TRBD1|-
TGTGCCAGCAGTTACAGTTACAGGGGTGACTATGGCTACACCTTC
CASSYSYRGDYGYTF
>TRBJ1-5|TRBV18|TRBD1|once
TGTGCCAGCTCACCTGGACAGGTTAGCAATCAGCCCCAGCATTTT
CASSPGQVSNQPQHF
>TRBJ1-6|TRBV7-2|TRBD1|-
TGTGCCAGCAGCCCCAAGACAGGGGCAAATTCACCCCTCCACTTT
CASSPKTGANSPLHF
>TRBJ2-7|TRBV30|TRBD2|-
TGTGCCTGGAGAGACACTAGCGGGGGGTACGAGCAGTACTTC
CAWRDTSGGYEQYF
>TRBJ2-3|TRBV5-1|TRBD2|-
TGCGCCAGCAGCTTCGCCAGCGGGGGCCTCAGAGATACGCAGTATTTT
CASSFASGGLRDTQYF
>TRBJ2-1|TRBV27|TRBD2|-
TGTGCCAGCAGTTTAGCGGGGGGGATCCGCTCCTACAATGAGCAGTTCTTC
CASSLAGGIRSYNEQFF
>TRBJ1-2|TRBV19|TRBD1|-
TGTGCCAGTAGTATAGATCGTACAGGGGGCATCGGTGGCTACACCTTC
CASSIDRTGGIGGYTF
>TRBJ1-2|TRBV21-1|-|few
TGTGCCAGCAGCGTGCCGGGACAGGGGATTCATGGCTACACCTTC
CASSVPGQGIHGYTF
>TRBJ1-2|TRBV6-1|-|-
TGTGCCAGCAGTGAAGGGCAGTTTAACTATGGCTACACCTTC
CASSEGQFNYGYTF
>TRBJ2-5|TRBV18|-|-
TGTGCCAGCTCTTTACAAGAGACCCAGTACTTC
CASSLQETQYF
>TRBJ2-2|TRBV9|TRBD2|-
TGTGCCAGCAGCGTAGAACTAGCGGGAGGAGCTATCACCGGGGAGCTGTTTTTT
CASSVELAGGAITGELFF
>TRBJ2-1|TRBV7-9|TRBD2|-
TGTGCCAGCACTTTTCTTGGTTCGGGGGGTGAGCAGTTCTTC
CASTFLGSGGEQFF
>TRBJ1-2|TRBV6-6|TRBD1|once
TGTGCCAGCAGTCTCCGGGCAGGGGGCAGCTATGGCTACACCTTC
CASSLRAGGSYGYTF
>TRBJ1-1|TRBV19|-|-
TGTGCCAGTAGTATCGGCAGGGCGGATACTGAAGCTTTCTTT
CASSIGRADTEAFF
>TRBJ2-7|TRBV15|-|-
TGTGCCACCAGCAGAGATCTGGCGGAGATGAACGAGCAGTACTTC
CATSRDLAEMNEQYF
>TRBJ1-5|TRBV6-5|-|-
TGTGCCAGCAGTAGCGGACGGATAAATCAGCCCCAGCATTTT
CASSSGRINQPQHF
>TRBJ2-3|TRBV5-1|-|-
TGCGCCAGCAGCCTCCGGTACAGTGGCTACACAGATACGCAGTATTTT
CASSLRYSGYTDTQYF
>TRBJ1-6|TRBV7-6|-|-
TGTGCCAGCAGCTTAAAGGTGGACAGTAATTCACCCCTCCACTTT
CASSLKVDSNSPLHF
>TRBJ2-7|TRBV28|TRBD1|-
TGTGCCAGCAGGGGGACAGGGGACGAGCAGTACTTC
CASRGTGDEQYF
>TRBJ2-7|TRBV21-1|-|once
TGTGCCAGCAGCGGTTCAGTCTCCTACGAGCAGTACTTC
CASSGSVSYEQYF
>TRBJ2-2|TRBV28|-|once
TGTGCCAGCAGTTCCGGGACAGGGGAGCTGTTTTTT
CASSSGTGELFF
>TRBJ1-2|TRBV27|-|-
TGTGCCAGCAGTTTTATTTGGGGGCCCCTTCATGGCTACACCTTC
CASSFIWGPLHGYTF
>TRBJ2-5|TRBV7-3|-|-
TGTGCCAGCAGCCCTTCTCCAGAGACCCAGTACTTC
CASSPSPETQYF
>TRBJ2-2|TRBV6-4|-|few
TGTGCCAGCAGCCCTAACACCGGGGAGCTGTTTTTT
CASSPNTGELFF
>TRBJ2-7|TRBV28|TRBD1|-
TGTGCCAGCAGTTTATCTCAGGGGGACTACGAGCAGTACTTC
CASSLSQGDYEQYF
>TRBJ2-7|TRBV18|TRBD1|-
TGTGCCAGCTCAGCCCGACAGGGGACCGACGAGCAGTACTTC
CASSARQGTDEQYF
>TRBJ2-5|TRBV18|-|-
TGTGCCAGCTCAACCCCCTCATTAGCGGAGACCCAGTACTTC
CASSTPSLAETQYF
>TRBJ1-1|TRBV27|TRBD1|-
TGTGCCAGCAGTTCTATCCGGGACAGGTATGCTTTCTTT
CASSSIRDRYAFF